The source of this T cell receptor beta chain is a study of tumor and adjacent non-tumor tissue in lung cancer. Broader study findings: Higher tumor TCR diversity was associated with shorter survival.

This clonotype was counted a single time. Its antigen is undetermined. Being one base from a much bigger clone, this may be a read error. The template was RNA from unsorted bulk tissue. CDR3 length: 13 amino acids. Trimming removed 5 bases at V and 9 bases at J, with 14 bases between. TCRbeta libraries were built with three rounds of nested PCR, modified from ARM-PCR. TCRdb processed the multiplex PCR reads anew with MiXCR; each CDR3 protein has one entry. The table records 200,000 to 250,000 distinct CDR3 sequences, about two thirds of them present only once. This receptor was identified in a man aged 60-69 years with non-small cell lung cancer. The sample was lung tumor tissue. The chain recombines TRBV12-3 or TRBV12-4 with TRBJ1-5; no clear D gene. The CDR3 loop reads CASSMTWKGPQHF. The CDR3 DNA reads TGTGCCAGCAGTATGACATGGAAGGGGCCCCAGCATTTT.